The 22 T cell receptor beta chains below come from one sample, sequenced in a study of T-cell reconstitution after alpha-beta-depleted transplantation in children. The TCRbeta library was prepared with unique molecular identifiers. Each CDR3 protein gets one entry after TCRdb re-called the PCR reads with MiXCR. The sample records hundreds of thousands of distinct CDR3 sequences, about 12% being singletons. Specimen: PBMCs, collected before TCRalphabeta/CD19-depleted stem cell transplant. Every receptor here comes from a girl aged 2 to 10 with congenital amegakaryocytic thrombocytopenia, due to receive a stem cell transplant.

This clonotype has just a few counts. V is TRBV7-2 and J is TRBJ2-2, with D tentatively TRBD2 (6 bases). Trimming cost V 5 bases and J 1 base, with 11 bases left between them. The CDR3 is 15 amino acids. CDR1 and CDR2 from the germline V gene are SGHTA and FQGNSA. The CDR3 DNA reads TGTGCCAGCAGCGGCCGGGACTGGAACACCGGGGAGCTGTTTTTT. It codes for CASSGRDWNTGELFF.

The chain combines TRBV6-2 or TRBV6-3 with TRBJ2-1; 13 bases fit TRBD2. V was pared by 2 bases and J by 1 base, with 8 bases of the junction left unmatched. Germline loops: CDR1 MNHEY, CDR2 SVGEGT. The CDR3 contains 19 residues. CDR3 protein: CASSYPTSGRYRSYNEQFF. As DNA, the CDR3 is TGTGCCAGCAGTTACCCGACTAGCGGGAGGTATAGGTCCTACAATGAGCAGTTCTTC.

The rearrangement uses TRBV18 and TRBJ2-3; D is perhaps TRBD1 or TRBD2 (5 bases each). Germline assignment: CDR1 KGHSH and CDR2 LQKENI. This CDR3 region has 15 residues. V was cut by 0 bases and J by 6 bases, with 13 bases left in between. The CDR3 DNA reads TGTGCCAGCTCACCACCGTCGGGACGGGCGGATACGCAGTATTTT. This sequence encodes CASSPPSGRADTQYF.

Only a few counts were recorded for this clonotype. J is TRBJ2-1 and V is TRBV7-3, with TRBD1 identical over 7 bases. The trim removed 4 bases at V and 0 bases at J, leaving 3 bases unmatched. Germline V CDR1 and CDR2: SGHTA, FQGTGA. There are 15 residues in the CDR3. The CDR3 nucleotides are TGTGCCAGCAGCTACGACAGGGTCTCCTACAATGAGCAGTTCTTC. Protein: CASSYDRVSYNEQFF.

This chain joins TRBV4-1 and TRBJ2-5; TRBD1 might be the D (6 bases). The CDR3 totals 18 residues. CDR1 and CDR2 from the germline V gene are MGHRA and YSYEKL. Trimming stripped 4 bases from V and 5 bases from J, with 26 bases between. The CDR3 DNA sequence: TGCGCCAGCAGCCTAACACGAGGGGGAATGTCTTCGTCGGAGACCCAGTACTTC. This encodes CASSLTRGGMSSSETQYF.

Only a few counts were recorded for this clonotype. The rearrangement joins TRBV4-2 to TRBJ2-1; 12 bases map to TRBD2. The ends lost 4 bases at V and 8 bases at J; junction bases unmatched: 6. Germline CDR1 is LGHNA and CDR2 is YNFKEQ. The CDR3 runs 15 residues. CDR3 amino acids: CASSLGTSGLYEQFF. The CDR3 region has the DNA TGTGCCAGCAGCCTCGGGACTAGCGGGCTATATGAGCAGTTCTTC.

The chain uses TRBV20-1 and TRBJ2-1, with 14 bases identical to TRBD2. CDR3 length equals 20 residues. Germline assignment: CDR1 DFQATT and CDR2 SNEGSKA (reference sequence). As DNA, the CDR3 is TGCAGCGCTGTCGACCTTGGGACTAGCGGGAGTTTCAGCTCCTACAATGAGCAGTTCTTC. It yields the protein CSAVDLGTSGSFSSYNEQFF.

This clonotype was recorded at least ten times. The chain carries TRBV20-1 and TRBJ2-7; D ambiguous. Germline V CDR1 and CDR2: DFQATT, SNEGSKA (reference sequence). CDR3 length: 14 amino acids. V lost 5 bases to trimming and J lost 1 base, with 15 bases between them. CDR3 in amino acids: CSAQIPDLSYEQYF. CDR3 DNA: TGCAGTGCTCAAATTCCGGATTTATCCTACGAGCAGTACTTC.

This clonotype showed up just a few times. The CDR3 region is CATSRDYRRRVETQYF. The CDR3 DNA is TGTGCCACCAGCAGAGATTACCGGAGAAGGGTAGAGACCCAGTACTTC. The chain has TRBV15 and TRBJ2-5; D gene unclear. Trimming pared 0 bases from V and 4 bases from J, leaving 15 bases between. The CDR3 spans 16 residues. Germline V lookup: CDR1 LNHNV, CDR2 YYDKDF (reference sequence).

The J gene is TRBJ2-2, the V gene TRBV7-2; D may match TRBD1 or TRBD2 (7 bases each). CDR3 length: 15 residues. V was pared by 5 bases and J by 4 bases, with 14 bases between. Germline V gene data show CDR1 as SGHTA and CDR2 as FQGNSA. The CDR3 DNA follows: TGTGCCAGCAGCCCACAGGGGAGGGGCACCGGGGAGCTGTTTTTT. It encodes CASSPQGRGTGELFF.

A remark on this clonotype: A much larger clone lies a single base off, so this may be a read error. The chain carries TRBV27 and TRBJ2-1, with TRBD2 as a possible D gene (6 bases). The germline CDR1 and CDR2 sequences are MNHEY and SMNVEV (reference sequence). This CDR3 spans 14 amino acids. The CDR3 loop reads CASSLYGSYNEQVF. The CDR3 coding sequence is TGTGCCAGCAGTTTATACGGGAGCTACAATGAGCAGGTCTTC.

The V call is TRBV25-1, the J call TRBJ2-1; D unresolved. The CDR3 loop spans 10 amino acids. V was shortened by 2 bases and J by 9 bases, with 2 bases between the two germline ends. From germline, CDR1 is MGHDK and CDR2 SYGVNS. CDR3 sequence reads: CASSETEQFF. As DNA, the CDR3 is TGTGCCAGCAGTGAAACTGAGCAGTTCTTC.

This clonotype was observed at least ten times. The chain carries TRBV12-3 or TRBV12-4 and TRBJ2-5; 7 bases line up with TRBD2. After removal of 2 bases from V and 2 bases from J, the junction contained 2 bases not matched to a gene. The CDR3 runs 14 residues. The CDR3, as DNA: TGTGCCAGCAGTTTATCAGCGGGGCAAGAGACCCAGTACTTC. It encodes CASSLSAGQETQYF.

V and J are TRBV4-1 and TRBJ2-6; the D gene is possibly TRBD2 (6 bases). Germline V lookup: CDR1 MGHRA, CDR2 YSYEKL. The CDR3 totals 20 residues. V dropped 3 bases and J dropped 1 base, with 22 bases sitting between them. The CDR3 DNA is TGCGCCAGCAGCCAGGAAATCGCCGGGAGCGCTCCTTCTGGGGCCAACGTCCTGACTTTC. Translating it yields CASSQEIAGSAPSGANVLTF.

This clonotype was seen at least ten times. The chain combines TRBV14 with TRBJ1-5; 7 bases map to TRBD1. The CDR3 is 15 amino acids. J gave up 6 bases and V 0 bases, and 5 bases lay outside the gene matches. The germline gives CDR1 SGHDN, CDR2 FVKESK. The CDR3, as DNA: TGTGCCAGCAGCCAAGATCGGGACAGATCTCAGCCCCAGCATTTT. Protein: CASSQDRDRSQPQHF.

This clonotype was counted a few times. The V gene is TRBV18, the J gene TRBJ2-7, with D perhaps matching TRBD2 (5 bases). V lost 6 bases to trimming and J lost 2 bases, with 14 bases between them. The V gene's germline CDR1 is KGHSH and CDR2 LQKENI. This CDR3 contains 14 residues. CDR3 nucleotides: TGTGCCAGCTCCCCTGGACTGATCGCCTACGAGCAGTACTTC. Amino acid sequence: CASSPGLIAYEQYF.

This clonotype was observed a handful of times. The rearrangement links TRBV29-1 to TRBJ2-3; perhaps D is TRBD1 or TRBD2 (5 bases each). Germline V CDR1 and CDR2: SQVTM, ANQGSEA. This CDR3 is 15 amino acids long. Trimming cost V 0 bases and J 1 base, with 11 bases left between them. The CDR3: CSVEDGGARTDTQYF. CDR3 sequence (DNA): TGCAGCGTTGAAGATGGGGGAGCCCGCACAGATACGCAGTATTTT.

This clonotype was observed at least ten times. The V call is TRBV6-1, the J call TRBJ2-5; D is possibly TRBD1 (6 bases). Looked up from germline, CDR1 is MNHNS and CDR2 is SASEGT. V lost 6 bases, J lost 4 bases, and 15 bases lay in between. This CDR3 contains 14 residues. CDR3 loop: CASSRSRGPETQYF. The DNA of the CDR3 is TGTGCCAGCAGCCGAAGCAGGGGTCCAGAGACCCAGTACTTC.

DNA for the CDR3: TGTGCCTGGAGTAACGTAGTCCAAGGTACGCAGTATTTT. This gives the protein CAWSNVVQGTQYF. The genes are TRBV30 and TRBJ2-3; D is unresolved. V lost 2 bases and J lost 8, with 14 bases in between. The CDR3 length is 13 residues. CDR1 is GTSNPN, CDR2 SVGIG, per germline (reference sequence).

This clonotype was detected only a few times. At one end, the junction sequence differs from germline, possibly due to a read error. The V and J genes are TRBV20-1 and TRBJ2-7; 12 positions agree with TRBD2. The CDR3 is 17 residues long. Germline CDR1 is DFQATT and CDR2 is SNEGSKA (reference sequence). As DNA, the CDR3 is TGCTGTGCTAGAGATCTGGCTAGCGGGAGGGGAACCTACGAGCAGTACTTC. Its protein product is CCARDLASGRGTYEQYF.

This rearrangement joins TRBV12-3 or TRBV12-4 to TRBJ2-7, with 8 positions matching TRBD1. This CDR3 is 13 amino acids long. The V segment lost 7 bases and the J segment 2 bases; nucleotides outside the gene matches: 4. CDR3 DNA: TGTGCCAGCAACCCGACAGGGGCCTACGAGCAGTACTTC. Amino acids: CASNPTGAYEQYF.

This clonotype showed up many times. The chain recombines TRBV4-1 with TRBJ2-1; tentatively, D is TRBD2 (5 bases). Trimming pared 0 bases from V and 7 bases from J, leaving 13 bases between. This CDR3 is 15 amino acids long. Germline lookup yields CDR1 MGHRA and CDR2 YSYEKL. The CDR3 nucleotides read TGCGCCAGCAGCCAAGAATTCACTAGAAAGAATGAGCAGTTCTTC. Its protein is CASSQEFTRKNEQFF.